These 8 T cell receptor beta chains were sequenced from one sample in a study of blood T cells in healthy people across ages. For the second PCR, which ran for roughly 7 to 11 cycles, a sample-barcoded 5' primer and a J-beta primer mix were used. TCRdb analysed the 5' RACE reads with MiXCR anew, one entry per CDR3 protein. In the table there are roughly 1.5 million distinct CDR3 sequences, roughly 43% of which are singletons. Sequencing was done on a sample of blood. The receptor source for this set is a woman between 18 and 29 years old in good health.

This sequence joins TRBV6-2 or TRBV6-3 and TRBJ1-5, with D uncertain. In germline, CDR1 is MNHEY, CDR2 SVGEGT. The CDR3 is made up of 16 amino acids. Trimming cost V 7 bases and J 0 bases, with 16 bases left between them. DNA for the CDR3: TGTGCCAGCACCGAGCGGGGAGTCGTTAGCAATCAGCCCCAGCATTTT. Its protein is CASTERGVVSNQPQHF.

The chain is built from TRBV5-6 and TRBJ2-1, with D perhaps matching TRBD2 (5 bases). The CDR3 is 16 residues long. V gave up 4 bases and J gave up 2 bases, with 16 bases separating them. CDR1 is SGHDT and CDR2 is YYEEEE in the germline V gene. Written as DNA, the CDR3 is TGTGCCAGCAGCCACCCCACCGGGAAACCCTACAATGAGCAGTTCTTC. Encoded protein: CASSHPTGKPYNEQFF.

The chain uses TRBV12-3 or TRBV12-4 and TRBJ2-2; 10 bases agree with TRBD1. The junction had 6 bases not matched to a gene; V was cut back by 6 bases and J by 8 bases. The CDR3 is 14 residues long. The CDR3 nucleotides read TGTGCCAGCAGCCGGGACAGGGGATCGGGGGAGCTGTTTTTT. It specifies CASSRDRGSGELFF.

This clonotype occurred many times. The chain uses TRBV12-3 or TRBV12-4 and TRBJ1-3; D not certain. The CDR3 covers 11 residues. V was cut by 1 base and J by 5 bases, with 0 bases left in between. The CDR3 reads CASSLGNTIYF. CDR3 sequence (DNA): TGTGCCAGCAGTTTAGGAAACACCATATATTTT.

This clonotype has at least ten counts. The chain joins TRBV2 to TRBJ2-1; no clear D gene. The germline V gene encodes CDR1 SNHLY and CDR2 FYNNEI. This CDR3 is 12 amino acids long. Between the trimmed V and J ends, which lost 6 bases and 5 bases, there was a span of 8 bases. Written as DNA, the CDR3 is TGTGCCAGCAGCTATTCGAACAATGAGCAGTTCTTC. Translating gives CASSYSNNEQFF. Looking up the rest from reference TRBV2 and TRBJ2-1 gives the full variable domain: EPEVTQTPSHQVTQMGQEVILRCVPISNHLYFYWYRQILGQKVEFLVSFYNNEISEKSEIFDDQFSVERPDGSNFTLKIRSTKLEDSAMYFCASSYSNNEQFFGPGTRLTVL.

The chain carries TRBV15 and TRBJ2-1; D is ambiguous. In germline, CDR1 is LNHNV, CDR2 YYDKDF (reference sequence). The CDR3 spans 14 residues. V was pared by 6 bases and J by 1 base, with 10 bases between. The CDR3 DNA follows: TGTGCCACCAGGGCGACGAATTCCTACAATGAGCAGTTCTTC. Amino acid sequence: CATRATNSYNEQFF.

The V and J genes are TRBV10-3 and TRBJ2-4; D not resolved. The J call may not be correct, given that the DNA end is closer to TRBJ2-7. This CDR3 is built from 13 residues. CDR1 is ENHRY and CDR2 is SYGVKD in the germline V gene. CDR3 DNA sequence: TGTGCCATCAAGGCGAGCAGCTCCTACGAGCAGTACTTC. Protein product: CAIKASSSYEQYF.

The chain is built from TRBV7-2 and TRBJ2-5; no clear D gene. CDR1 and CDR2 (germline): SGHTA, FQGNSA. With 3 bases removed from V and 8 bases from J, the gap between germline ends came to 25 bases. There are 17 residues in the CDR3. As DNA, the CDR3 is TGTGCCAGCAGCTTGGGCGCGCGACAAGAGACACAAGGTACCCAGTACTTC. Its protein is CASSLGARQETQGTQYF.